This T cell receptor beta chain was obtained from a study of T cell changes during pregnancy in multiple sclerosis. Germline-derived CDR1 and CDR2 are MNHEY and SMNVEV (reference sequence). The V and J ends lost 3 bases and 7 bases respectively, with 10 bases between them. The CDR3 extends over 14 amino acids. TCRdb keeps only in-frame clones here, not all; method: immunoSEQ multiplex PCR. The profile shows around 25,000 clones, 90% of them singletons. This sequence joins TRBV27 and TRBJ1-6; D is possibly TRBD1 (6 bases). This TCR was sampled from a female donor in good health, enrolled as a control in a pregnancy study. This specimen consisted of CD8+ T cells from peripheral blood mononuclear cells, obtained in the third trimester of pregnancy. Here the CDR3 DNA reads TGTGCCAGCAGTTTGGGACAAACGAATTCACCCCTCCACTTT. As protein: CASSLGQTNSPLHF.